This is a list of T cell receptor beta chains from one sample in a study of CXCR3-negative and CXCR3-positive naive CD8 T cells. TCRdb reprocessed the 5' RACE reads and stores each CDR3 protein as one record, lacking DNA. The data show 150,000 or so distinct CDR3 sequences, and the top ten clones hold less than 0.55%. Sequencing used naive CXCR3+ CD8+ T cells from blood. These receptor sequences come from a human donor in good health. Some clones in this sample may be carry-over from other donors' samples. Both conserved end residues are part of each CDR3. The order of the fields is V gene, J gene, CDR3 protein.

TRBV28	TRBJ2-7	CASSSRRGTARLPPVEQYF
TRBV5-5	TRBJ2-1	CASSGGRTSYNEQFF
TRBV28	TRBJ1-2	CASSFRDYGYTF
TRBV7-6	TRBJ2-2	CASSYPGQVSGGANTGELFF
TRBV3-1	TRBJ1-5	CASSQLTGADQPQHF
TRBV5-1	TRBJ2-7	CASSSWILGANEQYF
TRBV6-5	TRBJ1-4	CASAAGTGAPSNEKLFF
TRBV14	TRBJ1-5	CASSQGGSNQPQHF
TRBV21-1	TRBJ1-1	CASSKAGQGTVGTEAFF
TRBV20-1	TRBJ1-5	CSARDLEGHQPQHF
TRBV5-4	TRBJ1-1	CASSPGQGSVYEAFF
TRBV7-9	TRBJ1-1	CASSLSGENTEAFF
TRBV6-2/TRBV6-3	TRBJ2-2	CASSPGTYTGELFF
TRBV11-3	TRBJ2-1	CASILAGGLYNEQFF
TRBV28	TRBJ1-1	CASSLTVTNTEALF
TRBV7-9	TRBJ2-3	CASRKTDTQYF
TRBV7-6	TRBJ1-3	CASSLGVILSSSGNTIYF
TRBV28	TRBJ2-1	CASSLWDVGGIGYNEQFF
TRBV7-9	TRBJ1-6	CASSLTFGNSPLHF
TRBV7-9	TRBJ1-1	CAFTLITSGNTEAFF
TRBV5-1	TRBJ2-7	CASSLGPSEAYEQYF
TRBV5-1	TRBJ2-7	CASSLAGSSYEQYF
TRBV20-1	TRBJ2-7	CSARGLADSYEQYF
TRBV28	TRBJ2-3	CASSLYDTQYF
TRBV7-9	TRBJ2-7	CASSFSGPHSYEQYF
TRBV28	TRBJ2-3	CASSLYLRDTQYF
TRBV28	TRBJ2-7	CASSLCWSGECLYEQYF
TRBV29-1	TRBJ1-1	CSGNGEGAEAFF
TRBV12-3/TRBV12-4	TRBJ2-7	CASSPWTGRGEQYF
TRBV4-1	TRBJ2-2	CASSPGRGGALGAGELFF
TRBV20-1	TRBJ1-1	CSAEQGGFYITEAFF
TRBV7-9	TRBJ2-7	CASSLLAGAGGRYEQYF
TRBV5-1	TRBJ2-3	CASSLFGTGADTQYF
TRBV29-1	TRBJ2-7	CSVRTGGHYEQYF
TRBV20-1	TRBJ1-2	CSARDVNGETNYGYTF
TRBV20-1	TRBJ2-1	CSARDSWGRGAPSSYNEQFF
TRBV4-3	TRBJ2-7	CASSQDARLEALVYEQYF
TRBV5-4	TRBJ2-7	CASRGTSGGGEQYF
TRBV7-6	TRBJ2-2	CASSFLGRSGELFF
TRBV29-1	TRBJ1-2	CSVEDRADNYGYTF
TRBV24-1	TRBJ2-1	CATSDAPGQGTSEQFF
TRBV20-1	TRBJ2-7	CSARTTGTVAYEQYF
TRBV25-1	TRBJ1-5	CASSDNGGWGQPQHF
TRBV18	TRBJ2-5	CASSPPGIVNPGETQYF
TRBV23-1	TRBJ1-4	CASSPEGTDGEKLFF
TRBV4-1	TRBJ2-1	CASSQIPMGTSEQFF
TRBV6-5	TRBJ1-5	CASSAGQGAQPQHF
TRBV28	TRBJ2-2	CASSLVTGPGELFF
TRBV7-9	TRBJ2-1	CASSDTVVVYNEQFF
TRBV5-1	TRBJ1-1	CASSLAPNTEAFF
TRBV5-4	TRBJ2-1	CASSTHLAGPYNEQFF
TRBV4-2	TRBJ2-1	CASSQDELNNNEQFF
TRBV7-8	TRBJ1-5	CASSSLGGSRQPQHF
TRBV21-1	TRBJ2-3	CATLLGLAGHHTDTQYF
TRBV28	TRBJ1-4	CASRRQGSREKLFF
TRBV3-1	TRBJ2-1	CASSQELLVGRAPNNEQFF
TRBV4-1	TRBJ2-5	CASSLGPQETQYF
TRBV29-1	TRBJ2-3	CSVATSGRTDTQYF